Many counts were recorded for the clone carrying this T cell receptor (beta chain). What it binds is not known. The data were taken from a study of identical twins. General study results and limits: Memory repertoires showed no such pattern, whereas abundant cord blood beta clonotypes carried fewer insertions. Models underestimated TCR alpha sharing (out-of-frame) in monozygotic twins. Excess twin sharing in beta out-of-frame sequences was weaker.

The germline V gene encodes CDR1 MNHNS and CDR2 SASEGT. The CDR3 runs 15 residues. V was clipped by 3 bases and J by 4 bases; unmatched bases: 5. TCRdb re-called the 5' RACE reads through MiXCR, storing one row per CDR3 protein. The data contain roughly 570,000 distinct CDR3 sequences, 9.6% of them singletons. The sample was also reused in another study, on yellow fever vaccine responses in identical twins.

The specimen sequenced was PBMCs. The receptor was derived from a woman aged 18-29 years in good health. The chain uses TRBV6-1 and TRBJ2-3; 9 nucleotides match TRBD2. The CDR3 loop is CASSERLAGSDTQYF. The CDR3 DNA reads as TGTGCCAGCAGTGAGAGGCTAGCGGGGTCAGATACGCAGTATTTT.